The TCR beta chain described here comes from a study of T cell repertoires in cytomegalovirus infection. In TCRdb, the reads were re-called with MiXCR into one record per CDR3 protein. The profile shows around 550,000 distinct CDR3 sequences, approximately 26% of them singletons. To note about this clonotype: What it recognizes is unknown.

Germline V gene sequence: CDR1 SGHVS, CDR2 FNYEAQ. V lost 5 bases to trimming and J lost 0 bases, with 14 bases between them. The CDR3 runs to 15 residues. Overall study results and limits: What dominated the ex vivo response were HLA-C-restricted CMV-specific TCR beta clonotypes.

The TCR sequence derives from a human donor in good health (CMV status not recorded). Some clones in this sample may be carry-over from other donors' samples. The rearrangement links TRBV7-6 to TRBJ2-7, with D unclear. Sequencing was performed on PBMCs. The CDR3 protein is CASSIYPTSSYEQYF. Here the CDR3 DNA reads TGTGCCAGCAGCATTTATCCGACCAGCTCCTACGAGCAGTACTTC.